The 15 T cell receptor beta chains in this list originate from one sample, sequenced in a study of cytomegalovirus exposure and HLA in healthy donors. The PCR contained 60 Vbeta and 13 Jbeta primers. Assay used: immunoSEQ multiplex PCR; TCRdb lists only in-frame clones, some missing. The sample contains some 120,000 clones, 80% to 85% of which appear only once. Source material: PBMCs. The source of these receptors is a woman aged 30 to 39 in good health and CMV-seronegative.

This chain links TRBV18 with TRBJ2-5; the match to TRBD1 covers 12 bases. Per the germline V gene, CDR1 is KGHSH and CDR2 is LQKENI. The CDR3 extends over 14 amino acids. V lost 4 bases, J lost 5 bases, and 2 bases stayed unmatched. This CDR3 reads CASSRGQGAETQYF. The CDR3 DNA is TGTGCCAGCTCACGGGGACAGGGGGCGGAGACCCAGTACTTC. The entire variable domain, with the rest obtained from reference TRBV18 and TRBJ2-5, is as follows: NAGVMQNPRHLVRRRGQEARLRCSPMKGHSHVYWYRQLPEEGLKFMVYLQKENIIDESGMPKERFSAEFPKEGPSILRIQQVVRGDSAAYFCASSRGQGAETQYFGPGTRLLVL.

This chain joins TRBV30 and TRBJ2-7; no clear D gene. The V gene's germline CDR1 is GTSNPN and CDR2 SVGIG (reference sequence). Deletions cut 3 bases from V and 3 bases from J, with 12 bases between. The CDR3 consists of 13 residues. CDR3 residues: CAWRSKPLYEQYF. DNA for the CDR3: TGTGCCTGGAGATCTAAACCCCTCTACGAGCAGTACTTC. Using reference TRBV30 and TRBJ2-7 for the parts outside the CDR3, the full variable domain is SQTIHQWPATLVQPVGSPLSLECTVEGTSNPNLYWYRQAAGRGLQLLFYSVGIGQISSEVPQNLSASRPQDRQFILSSKKLLLSDSGFYLCAWRSKPLYEQYFGPGTRLTVT.

This sequence joins TRBV7-2 and TRBJ2-7; D remains unclear. The CDR3 has 13 amino acids. Germline CDR1 reads SGHTA; CDR2 reads FQGNSA. The germline V and J ends were trimmed by 6 bases and 2 bases, with 11 bases remaining between them. The CDR3: CASSWLETYEQYF. In DNA, the CDR3 is TGTGCCAGCAGTTGGTTAGAGACCTACGAGCAGTACTTC.

This clone was seen only a few times. The genes are TRBV11-3 and TRBJ2-1; 11 bases match TRBD2. In germline, CDR1 is SGHNT, CDR2 YENEEA. This CDR3 has 16 amino acids. Losses at the gene ends were 5 bases for V and 4 bases for J; bases not matched to a gene: 7. The CDR3 region is CASSDMTSGKYNEQFF. The CDR3 DNA follows: TGTGCCAGCAGCGACATGACTAGCGGGAAGTACAATGAGCAGTTCTTC.

The J gene is TRBJ2-7, the V gene TRBV4-3; D may be TRBD2 (5 bases). This CDR3 has 16 residues. V was cut by 0 bases and J by 0 bases, with 12 bases left in between. From germline, CDR1 is LGHNA and CDR2 YSLEER. CDR3 loop: CASSQDLPAASYEQYF. The CDR3 DNA is TGCGCCAGCAGCCAAGATCTCCCAGCGGCCTCCTACGAGCAGTACTTC.

This chain uses TRBV19 with TRBJ2-1; D may be TRBD2 (5 bases). The V end lost 4 bases, the J end lost 5 bases, and 15 bases lay between the germline ends. CDR3 length equals 15 residues. Germline V lookup: CDR1 LNHDA, CDR2 SQIVND (reference sequence). The CDR3 coding sequence is TGTGCCAGTAGTACCAACCCCCTGCGGGACAATGAGCAGTTCTTC. Its protein is CASSTNPLRDNEQFF.

This clone was found a few times. This CDR3 reads CATSRVPREGRVSGYTF. The CDR3 nucleotides read TGTGCCACCAGCAGAGTCCCCCGCGAGGGCCGAGTTAGCGGCTACACCTTC. This chain joins TRBV15 and TRBJ1-2; D uncertain. Per germline, CDR1 LNHNV and CDR2 YYDKDF (reference sequence). The CDR3 is made up of 17 amino acids. Deletions cut 1 base from V and 8 bases from J, with 23 bases between.

The chain recombines TRBV29-1 with TRBJ2-5; perhaps TRBD2 as D (5 bases). This CDR3 has 13 residues. The germline CDR1 and CDR2 sequences are SQVTM and ANQGSEA. Trimming removed 6 bases from V and 1 base from J, with 12 bases in between. CDR3 protein: CSVRVQVQETQYF. DNA of the CDR3: TGCAGCGTGCGGGTCCAAGTCCAAGAGACCCAGTACTTC. The whole variable domain, filled in from reference TRBV29-1 and TRBJ2-5, reads SAVISQKPSRDICQRGTSLTIQCQVDSQVTMMFWYRQQPGQSLTLIATANQGSEATYESGFVIDKFPISRPNLTFSTLTVSNMSPEDSSIYLCSVRVQVQETQYFGPGTRLLVL.

The chain links TRBV19 to TRBJ2-1; a weak D match, TRBD2 (6 bases). The CDR3 is 15 amino acids. Trimming removed 5 bases from V and 2 bases from J, with 13 bases in between. Germline V lookup: CDR1 LNHDA, CDR2 SQIVND (reference sequence). The CDR3 region has the DNA TGTGCCAGTAGTGACCGGGACTCCACCTACAATGAGCAGTTCTTC. This sequence encodes CASSDRDSTYNEQFF.

The J gene is TRBJ1-2, the V gene TRBV19; unclear D gene. In germline, CDR1 is LNHDA, CDR2 SQIVND (reference sequence). With 5 bases removed from V and 6 bases from J, the gap between germline ends came to 13 bases. The CDR3 covers 13 residues. The CDR3 loop reads CASSPLALDGYTF. CDR3 sequence (DNA): TGTGCCAGTAGTCCCCTGGCATTGGATGGCTACACCTTC.

This clone appeared a few times. The V gene is TRBV4-1, the J gene TRBJ2-7; 7 bases fit TRBD2. Trimming removed 6 bases from V and 1 base from J; junction bases left unmatched: 9. The CDR3 length is 15 residues. CDR1 and CDR2 from the germline V gene are MGHRA and YSYEKL. The CDR3 sequence: CASRERGLPSYEQYF. The CDR3 DNA sequence: TGCGCCAGCAGAGAGCGGGGACTGCCTTCCTACGAGCAGTACTTC.

The CDR3: CASRGAGSYNEQFF. The CDR3, as DNA: TGCGCCAGCAGAGGGGCGGGATCCTACAATGAGCAGTTCTTC. The gene calls are TRBV5-1 and TRBJ2-1, with a possible D match to TRBD2 (6 bases). The CDR3 has 14 residues. Germline-derived CDR1 and CDR2 are SGHRS and YFSETQ. V was shortened by 5 bases and J by 1 base, with 10 bases between the two germline ends. Using reference TRBV5-1 and TRBJ2-1 for the parts outside the CDR3, the full variable domain is KAGVTQTPRYLIKTRGQQVTLSCSPISGHRSVSWYQQTPGQGLQFLFEYFSETQRNKGNFPGRFSGRQFSNSRSEMNVSTLELGDSALYLCASRGAGSYNEQFFGPGTRLTVL.

The gene calls are TRBV28 and TRBJ2-7; 12 nucleotides line up with TRBD2. The CDR3 is 15 residues long. Germline CDR1 reads MDHEN; CDR2 reads SYDVKM. Trimming at V came to 5 bases and at J to 4 bases, leaving 6 bases not matched to a gene. The CDR3, as DNA: TGTGCCAGCAGTCGATCTACTAGCGGGAGGTACGAGCAGTACTTC. It translates to CASSRSTSGRYEQYF.

The chain recombines TRBV27 with TRBJ1-2; 7 bases fit TRBD1. V was clipped by 4 bases and J by 7 bases; unmatched bases: 0. Per germline, CDR1 MNHEY and CDR2 SMNVEV (reference sequence). The CDR3 loop spans 11 amino acids. The CDR3 loop is CASSSGGGYTF. CDR3 nucleotide sequence: TGTGCCAGCAGTTCAGGGGGTGGCTACACCTTC.

This sequence joins TRBV5-1 and TRBJ1-4; TRBD1 matches 7 bases. The germline V gene encodes CDR1 SGHRS and CDR2 YFSETQ. This CDR3 is built from 15 residues. The junction had 4 bases not matched to a gene; V was cut back by 0 bases and J by 5 bases. CDR3 coding DNA: TGCGCCAGCAGCTTGGTGGCAGGGGGGAATGAAAAACTGTTTTTT. Translation: CASSLVAGGNEKLFF. Complete variable domain (other parts from reference TRBV5-1 and TRBJ1-4): KAGVTQTPRYLIKTRGQQVTLSCSPISGHRSVSWYQQTPGQGLQFLFEYFSETQRNKGNFPGRFSGRQFSNSRSEMNVSTLELGDSALYLCASSLVAGGNEKLFFGSGTQLSVL.